This TCR beta chain comes out of a study of blood T cell repertoires in COVID-19. The wider study: Researchers got acute and convalescent COVID-19 samples from the United States, Italy and Spain.

Germline assignment: CDR1 SGHDT and CDR2 YYEEEE. Trimming cost V 4 bases and J 6 bases, with 8 bases left between them. The CDR3 is 11 amino acids. Only in-frame clones appear in the TCRdb table, and some are missing; sequencing was by immunoSEQ multiplex PCR. Among 20,000 or so clones listed, around nine tenths were seen once. The specimen was peripheral blood. The clonotype comes from a human donor with acute or convalescent COVID-19. The donor label of this sample is uncertain. The chain carries TRBV5-6 and TRBJ2-7; no clear D gene. Here the CDR3 DNA reads TGTGCCAGCAGCAACCGGAGCGAGCAGTACTTC. Amino acid sequence: CASSNRSEQYF.